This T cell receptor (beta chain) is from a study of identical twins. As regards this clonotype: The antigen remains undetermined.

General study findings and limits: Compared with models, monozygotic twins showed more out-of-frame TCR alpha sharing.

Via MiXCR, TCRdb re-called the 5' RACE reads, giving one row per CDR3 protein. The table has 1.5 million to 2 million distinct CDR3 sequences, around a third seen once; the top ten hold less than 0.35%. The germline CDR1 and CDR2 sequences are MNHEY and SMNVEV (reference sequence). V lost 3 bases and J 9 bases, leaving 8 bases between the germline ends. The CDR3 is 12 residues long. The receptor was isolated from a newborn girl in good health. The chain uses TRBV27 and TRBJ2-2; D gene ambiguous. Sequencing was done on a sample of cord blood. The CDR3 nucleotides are TGTGCCAGCAGTTTCAACCCCCGGGAGCTGTTTTTT. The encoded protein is CASSFNPRELFF.